This record looks at one T cell receptor beta chain sequence and its context. Its antigen specificity is not known. There are no base qualities to consult, and no much larger clone falls within one base. This specimen belongs to a study of blood T cell repertoires in COVID-19 (dated by TCRdb to the early 2020s). About the study as a whole: Samples covering the acute and convalescent phases of COVID-19 were provided by collaborators in the United States, Italy and Spain. The material from the prospective study consisted of cDNA or gDNA derived from T cells, B-cell-depleted T cells, or PBMCs. Deeply sampled blood TCRbeta repertoires from subjects exposed to, actively infected with, or recovered from COVID-19 were included in the dataset. The repertoires were released in a freely available public database meant as a resource for research on the immune response to SARS-CoV-2. The samples were drawn from the first 160 participants of the ongoing ImmuneRACE study and from 1,200 or so subjects provided by 6 global collaborators. Sample metadata almost always included a de-identified subject ID, COVID-19 status, age in years and sex. Where available, HLA class I and class II types were taken from metadata supplied by the sample provider and were not determined by assay-based typing.

Germline trimming: 4 bases from V, 3 bases from J; junction bases outside gene matches: 6. Reading from cysteine to phenylalanine, the CDR3 counts 14 amino acids. The read is trimmed to its CDR3 DNA, 42 bases read in frame from base 1. Based on the germline V gene, the CDR1 and CDR2 sequences are SGHDN and FVKESK. Enrolling through a virtual design, the prospective study's participants ranged in age from roughly 18 to 90 years and lived across more than 20 United States geographic areas. To assign participants to cohorts, the prospective study relied on clinical history that participants themselves reported in a screening survey and a study questionnaire. For ImmuneRACE Cohort 3, a participant was defined as recovered based on two consecutive negative NP/OP PCR tests, clearance by a healthcare professional, or resolution of symptoms. Each participant in the prospective study had whole blood, serum and a nasopharyngeal or oropharyngeal swab collected by mobile phlebotomists. Participants in the prospective study had the option to provide additional blood draws and questionnaires over a roughly 2-month period. Before DNA extraction, blood samples from the prospective study were shipped at room temperature or frozen.

What the work shows at the level of the full study, not this receptor alone: The quantity of clinical and demographic metadata differed by source and by participant and was supplied without curation.

TCRbeta CDR3 regions were amplified from genomic DNA using the immunoSEQ Assay, a bias-controlled multiplex PCR. As for the original processing: Nucleated cell counts per sample were estimated from amplification of reference gene primers within the assay. Sequence reads were collapsed and filtered to measure the absolute abundance of every unique TCRbeta CDR3 rearrangement. For each sample, productive Simpson clonality was calculated as the square root of Simpson's diversity index over productive rearrangements. TCRdb mirrors the immuneACCESS table, restricted to in-frame sequences. Some clones are absent from its copies; in checked studies, under half trace to an unresolved V gene, and the reason for the others is unknown. V, J and clone size derive from that table, while D and trimming were established from the DNA sequence. The sample table lists around 200,000 clones, around 85% of them with a count of one. 18% of the sample rests with the top ten.

The sample was PBMCs or T cells enriched from blood (not recorded which). The receptor's source is a man in his forties who had recovered from COVID-19. The chain joins TRBV14 to TRBJ2-7; a stretch of 7 junction bases matches TRBD1. At the DNA level, the sequence is TGTGCCAGCAGCCGCCTTACAGGGGTCTACGAGCAGTACTTC. This gives the protein CASSRLTGVYEQYF.